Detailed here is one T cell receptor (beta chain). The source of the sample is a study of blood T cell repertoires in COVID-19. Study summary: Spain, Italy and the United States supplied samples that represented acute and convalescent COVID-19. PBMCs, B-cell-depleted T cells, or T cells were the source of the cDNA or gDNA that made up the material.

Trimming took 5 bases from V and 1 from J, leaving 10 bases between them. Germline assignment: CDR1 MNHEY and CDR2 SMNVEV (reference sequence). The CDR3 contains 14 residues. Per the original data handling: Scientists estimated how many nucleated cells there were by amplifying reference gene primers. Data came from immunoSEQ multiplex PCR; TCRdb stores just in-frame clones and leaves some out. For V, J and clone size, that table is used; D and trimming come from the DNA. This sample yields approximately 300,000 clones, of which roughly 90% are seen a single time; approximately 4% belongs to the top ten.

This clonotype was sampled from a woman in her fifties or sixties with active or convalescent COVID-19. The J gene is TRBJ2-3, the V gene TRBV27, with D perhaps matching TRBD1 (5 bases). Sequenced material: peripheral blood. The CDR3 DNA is TGTGCCAGCAGTCTCGCACAGGGCACAGATACGCAGTATTTT. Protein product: CASSLAQGTDTQYF.